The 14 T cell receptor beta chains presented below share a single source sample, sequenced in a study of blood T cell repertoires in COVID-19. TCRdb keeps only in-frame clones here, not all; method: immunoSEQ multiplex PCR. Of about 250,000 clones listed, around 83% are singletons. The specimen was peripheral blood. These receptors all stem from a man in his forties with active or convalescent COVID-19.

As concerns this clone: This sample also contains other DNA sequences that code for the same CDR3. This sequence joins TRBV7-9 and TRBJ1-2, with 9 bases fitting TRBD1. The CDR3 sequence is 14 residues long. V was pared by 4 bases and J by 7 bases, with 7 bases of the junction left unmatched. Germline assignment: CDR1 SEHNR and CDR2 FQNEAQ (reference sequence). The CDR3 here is CASSSEDRGGGYTF. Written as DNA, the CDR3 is TGTGCCAGCAGCTCCGAGGACAGGGGAGGTGGCTACACCTTC.

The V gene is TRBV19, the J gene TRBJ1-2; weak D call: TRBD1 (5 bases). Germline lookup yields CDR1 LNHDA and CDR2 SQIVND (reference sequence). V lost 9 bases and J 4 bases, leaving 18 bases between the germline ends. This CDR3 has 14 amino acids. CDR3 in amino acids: CASRREGLVYGYTF. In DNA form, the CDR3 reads TGTGCCAGCCGCCGGGAGGGACTGGTCTATGGCTACACCTTC. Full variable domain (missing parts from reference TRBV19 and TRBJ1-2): DGGITQSPKYLFRKEGQNVTLSCEQNLNHDAMYWYRQDPGQGLRLIYYSQIVNDFQKGDIAEGYSVSREKKESFPLTVTSAQKNPTAFYLCASRREGLVYGYTFGSGTRLTVV.

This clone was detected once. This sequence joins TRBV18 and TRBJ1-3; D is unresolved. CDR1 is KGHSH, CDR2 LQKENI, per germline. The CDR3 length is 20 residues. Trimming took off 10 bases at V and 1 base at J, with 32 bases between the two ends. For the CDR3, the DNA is TGTGCCAACTTGACCGGGAAGCCGCAAACCGATCCTGGGTCTGGAAACACCATATATTTT. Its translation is CANLTGKPQTDPGSGNTIYF.

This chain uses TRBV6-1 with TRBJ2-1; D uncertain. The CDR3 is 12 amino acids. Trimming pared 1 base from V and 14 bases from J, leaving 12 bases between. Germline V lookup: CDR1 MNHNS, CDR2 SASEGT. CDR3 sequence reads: CASSEVNSLKFF. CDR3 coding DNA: TGTGCCAGCAGTGAAGTTAACTCCTTAAAGTTCTTC.

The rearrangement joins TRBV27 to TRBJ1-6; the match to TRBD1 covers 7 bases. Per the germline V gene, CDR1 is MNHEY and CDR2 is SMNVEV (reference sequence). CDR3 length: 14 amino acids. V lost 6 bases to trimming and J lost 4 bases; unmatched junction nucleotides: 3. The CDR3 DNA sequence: TGTGCCAGCAGGTGGGGACAGTATAATTCACCCCTCCACTTT. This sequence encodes CASRWGQYNSPLHF.

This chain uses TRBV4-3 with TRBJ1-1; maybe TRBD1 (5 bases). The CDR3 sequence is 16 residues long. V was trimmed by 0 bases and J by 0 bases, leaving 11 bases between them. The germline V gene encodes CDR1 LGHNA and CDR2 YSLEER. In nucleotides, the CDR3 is TGCGCCAGCAGCCAAGATTGGGGCGCCTTGAACACTGAAGCTTTCTTT. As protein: CASSQDWGALNTEAFF.

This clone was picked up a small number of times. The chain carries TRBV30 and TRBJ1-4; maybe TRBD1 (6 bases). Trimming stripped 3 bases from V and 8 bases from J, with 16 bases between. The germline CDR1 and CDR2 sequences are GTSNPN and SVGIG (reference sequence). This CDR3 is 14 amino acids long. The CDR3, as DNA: TGTGCCTGGAGCCCTGGGGGCCTGAGGGAAAAACTGTTTTTT. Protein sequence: CAWSPGGLREKLFF.

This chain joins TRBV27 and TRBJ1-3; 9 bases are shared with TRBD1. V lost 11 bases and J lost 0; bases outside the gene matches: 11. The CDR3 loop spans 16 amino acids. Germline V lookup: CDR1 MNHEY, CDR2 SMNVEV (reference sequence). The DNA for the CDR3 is TGTGCCTGCGGACAGGGGATCCTAAACTCTGGAAACACCATATATTTT. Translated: CACGQGILNSGNTIYF.

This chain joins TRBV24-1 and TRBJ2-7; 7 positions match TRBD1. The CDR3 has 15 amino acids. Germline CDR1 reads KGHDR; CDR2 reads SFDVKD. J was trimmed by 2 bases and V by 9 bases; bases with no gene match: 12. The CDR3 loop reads CATSDSGTATYEQYF. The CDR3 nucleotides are TGTGCCACCTCGGACTCCGGGACAGCCACCTACGAGCAGTACTTC.

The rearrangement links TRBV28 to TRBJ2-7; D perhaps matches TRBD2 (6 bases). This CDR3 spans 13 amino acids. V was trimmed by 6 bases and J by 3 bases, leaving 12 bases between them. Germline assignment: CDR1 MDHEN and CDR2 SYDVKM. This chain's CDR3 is CASSSGTYYEQYF. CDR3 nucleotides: TGTGCCAGCAGCTCGGGGACTTACTACGAGCAGTACTTC.

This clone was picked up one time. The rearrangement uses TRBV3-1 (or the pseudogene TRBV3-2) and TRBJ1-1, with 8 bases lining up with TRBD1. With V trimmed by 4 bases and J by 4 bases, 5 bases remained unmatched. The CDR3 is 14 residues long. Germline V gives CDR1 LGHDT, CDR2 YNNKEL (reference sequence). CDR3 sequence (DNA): TGTGCCAGCAGCCCAGCCACAGGGGGCACTGAAGCTTTCTTT. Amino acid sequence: CASSPATGGTEAFF.

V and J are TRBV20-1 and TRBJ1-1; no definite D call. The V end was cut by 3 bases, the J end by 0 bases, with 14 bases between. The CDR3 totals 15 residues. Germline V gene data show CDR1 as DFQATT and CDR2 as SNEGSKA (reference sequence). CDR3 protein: CSASLADNMNTEAFF. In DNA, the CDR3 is TGCAGTGCTAGTTTGGCAGATAACATGAACACTGAAGCTTTCTTT.

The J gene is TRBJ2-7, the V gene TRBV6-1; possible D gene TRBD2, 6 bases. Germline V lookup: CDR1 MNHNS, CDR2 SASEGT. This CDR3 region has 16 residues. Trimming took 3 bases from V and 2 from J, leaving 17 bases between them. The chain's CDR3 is CASSEGLTVVPYEQYF. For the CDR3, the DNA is TGTGCCAGCAGTGAGGGACTGACGGTCGTCCCCTACGAGCAGTACTTC.

This CDR3 is CASSPEGQTLNEKLFF. DNA of the CDR3: TGTGCCAGCAGCCCCGAGGGACAGACTCTTAATGAAAAACTGTTTTTT. This chain connects TRBV3-1 (or the pseudogene TRBV3-2) to TRBJ1-4; 7 bases agree with TRBD1. This CDR3 contains 16 residues. The germline V gene encodes CDR1 LGHDT and CDR2 YNNKEL (reference sequence). V lost 4 bases and J lost 4; bases outside the gene matches: 9.